This TCR beta chain was captured in a study of technical replicates of blood from a few donors. This CDR3 spans 14 amino acids. Trimming stripped 1 base from V and 3 bases from J, with 9 bases between. CDR1 LNHDA and CDR2 SQIVND come from the germline V gene (reference sequence). TCRdb keeps only in-frame clones here, not all; method: immunoSEQ multiplex PCR. The sample includes about 74,000 clones, 85% to 95% of them seen just once. This chain links TRBV19 with TRBJ1-1, with D perhaps TRBD1 (5 bases). The sequencing input was T cells isolated from PBMCs. This receptor was taken from a human donor in good health. The CDR3 here is CASSIAGGDTEAFF. CDR3 coding DNA: TGTGCCAGTAGTATAGCTGGGGGGGACACTGAAGCTTTCTTT.